One and the same sample provided the 24 T cell receptor beta chains below, sequenced in a study of shared clonotypes between healthy human individuals. The protocol was immunoSEQ multiplex PCR, while the TCRdb copy is restricted to in-frame clones and leaves out a portion. Here the sample spans 1.5 million to 1.9 million clones, approximately 98% being singletons. The source material was naive CD4+ T cells sorted from blood. As for subset: CD45RA+ positively selected. The origin of the receptors is a man in his thirties or forties in good health.

In this sample, this clone turned up once. This chain uses TRBV30 with TRBJ1-4, with no clear D. The CDR3 length is 15 residues. Trimming took off 0 bases at V and 8 bases at J, with 16 bases between the two ends. Germline CDR1 reads GTSNPN; CDR2 reads SVGIG (reference sequence). CDR3 DNA sequence: TGTGCCTGGAGTGTACTCTCGAGGCGTGGGGAAAAACTGTTTTTT. This sequence encodes CAWSVLSRRGEKLFF.

Written as DNA, the CDR3 is TGTGCCAGCAGTTGTCGTATGGGGACAGACTCCTACGAGCAGTACTTC. Translated: CASSCRMGTDSYEQYF. The V call is TRBV11-3, the J call TRBJ2-7, with 7 nucleotides matching TRBD1. Per the germline V gene, CDR1 is SGHNT and CDR2 is YENEEA. The CDR3 runs 16 residues. The V and J ends lost 6 bases and 0 bases, in that order; junction bases with no gene match: 11.

V is TRBV15 and J is TRBJ2-1; TRBD1 matches at 7 bases. The CDR3 has 15 residues. Germline V gives CDR1 LNHNV, CDR2 YYDKDF (reference sequence). V gave up 0 bases and J gave up 5 bases; unmatched junction bases: 4. Here the CDR3 DNA reads TGTGCCACCAGCAGAGATGGGACAGCTAACAATGAGCAGTTCTTC. Residues: CATSRDGTANNEQFF.

This clone was recorded once. This chain uses TRBV18 with TRBJ2-7, with D possibly TRBD2 on 5 matching bases. CDR3 length: 13 amino acids. V shed 6 bases and J shed 1 base, with 10 bases lying between them. Germline V gene lookup returns CDR1 KGHSH and CDR2 LQKENI. Written as DNA, the CDR3 is TGTGCCAGCTCTTCTCCGGGGTCCTACGAGCAGTACTTC. Amino acids: CASSSPGSYEQYF.

The chain uses TRBV5-1 and TRBJ2-3, with TRBD2 matching over 15 bases. V lost 4 bases, J lost 0 bases, and 12 bases stayed unmatched. This CDR3 comprises 20 residues. Looked up from germline, CDR1 is SGHRS and CDR2 is YFSETQ. The CDR3 loop reads CASSLTGLAGGLSSTDTQYF. The CDR3 region has the DNA TGCGCCAGCAGCCTAACGGGACTAGCGGGAGGACTATCAAGCACAGATACGCAGTATTTT.

The V and J genes are TRBV14 and TRBJ2-7; possible D gene TRBD2, 6 bases. In germline, CDR1 is SGHDN, CDR2 FVKESK. This CDR3 has 14 residues. The V end lost 4 bases, the J end lost 3 bases, and 13 bases lay between the germline ends. The CDR3 loop is CASSLPGSFYEQYF. The CDR3 bases are TGTGCCAGCAGCCTCCCCGGGAGTTTCTACGAGCAGTACTTC.

The chain uses TRBV13 and TRBJ2-3; 7 positions agree with TRBD1. The V and J ends lost 5 bases and 2 bases, in that order; junction bases with no gene match: 10. This CDR3 region has 16 residues. Germline CDR1 PRHDT, CDR2 FYEKMQ (reference sequence). The CDR3 protein is CASSTRQGWATDTQYF. CDR3 nucleotide sequence: TGTGCCAGCAGCACCAGACAGGGATGGGCCACAGATACGCAGTATTTT.

Regarding this clone: This same CDR3 is encoded by further DNA sequences in the sample. The V gene is TRBV9, the J gene TRBJ2-6; no reliable D call. Germline V gene lookup returns CDR1 SGDLS and CDR2 YYNGEE. The germline V and J ends were trimmed by 5 bases and 0 bases, with 9 bases remaining between them. This CDR3 region has 15 residues. CDR3: CASSVGSSGANVLTF. CDR3 DNA: TGTGCCAGCAGTGTGGGCAGCTCTGGGGCCAACGTCCTGACTTTC.

CDR3 region: CASSPLGAGVSGELFF. Here the CDR3 DNA reads TGCGCCAGCAGCCCTTTAGGGGCGGGAGTATCCGGGGAGCTGTTTTTT. J is TRBJ2-2 and V is TRBV5-1; TRBD2 aligns across 7 bases. The CDR3 runs to 16 residues. V shed 4 bases and J 6 bases; nucleotides not matched to a gene: 12. Germline assignment: CDR1 SGHRS and CDR2 YFSETQ.

The chain recombines TRBV5-8 with TRBJ1-1; 8 bases map to TRBD1. The V and J ends lost 2 bases and 10 bases, in that order; junction bases with no gene match: 19. The CDR3 is made up of 17 amino acids. The germline V gene encodes CDR1 SGHTS and CDR2 YDEGEE. In DNA form, the CDR3 reads TGTGCCAGCAGCTTTTCGTCCGATTCAGGGGGCCCATCGGGAGCTTTCTTT. It translates to CASSFSSDSGGPSGAFF.

Written as DNA, the CDR3 is TGCAGCGTTGAACAGCGAACGGCCAGTGATGAGCAGTTCTTC. Amino acids: CSVEQRTASDEQFF. The genes are TRBV29-1 and TRBJ2-1; the D is unclear. In germline, CDR1 is SQVTM, CDR2 ANQGSEA. Trimming left V 2 bases short and J 8 bases short, with 16 bases between. The CDR3 covers 14 residues.

V gene TRBV9 combines with J gene TRBJ2-1; D is unclear. The V end was cut by 4 bases, the J end by 10 bases, with 15 bases between. CDR3 length: 13 amino acids. CDR1 and CDR2 from the germline V gene are SGDLS and YYNGEE. The CDR3 loop reads CASSPRVRVEQFF. CDR3 in DNA: TGTGCCAGCAGCCCACGGGTCCGTGTAGAGCAGTTCTTC. The full variable domain, completed using reference TRBV9 and TRBJ2-1, is DSGVTQTPKHLITATGQRVTLRCSPRSGDLSVYWYQQSLDQGLQFLIQYYNGEERAKGNILERFSAQQFPDLHSELNLSSLELGDSALYFCASSPRVRVEQFFGPGTRLTVL.

This clone was counted a single time. The V and J genes are TRBV7-8 and TRBJ2-2, with a weak D call TRBD1 (5 bases). CDR1 and CDR2 (germline): SGHVS, FQNEAQ. Deletions cut 7 bases from V and 6 bases from J, with 15 bases between. This CDR3 spans 14 amino acids. The CDR3 region is CASTLVRVAGELFF. The CDR3 DNA sequence: TGTGCCAGCACCCTAGTCAGGGTCGCCGGGGAGCTGTTTTTT.

The CDR3, as DNA: TGCACCAGCAGCCAAGATCGGCTAGCGGTATCCTACAATGAGCAGTTCTTC. Translation gives CTSSQDRLAVSYNEQFF. The chain uses TRBV1 and TRBJ2-1; the table's D call, TRBD2, was not checked against the DNA. TRBV1 is classified as a pseudogene. This CDR3 comprises 17 residues.

The chain joins TRBV28 to TRBJ1-5, with D perhaps matching TRBD1 (5 bases). The germline V gene has CDR1 MDHEN and CDR2 SYDVKM. The CDR3 has 14 residues. V shed 5 bases and J shed 2 bases, with 10 bases lying between them. CDR3 loop: CASSVGRGNQPQHF. In DNA form, the CDR3 reads TGTGCCAGCAGTGTGGGGCGAGGCAATCAGCCCCAGCATTTT.

The chain has TRBV28 and TRBJ2-2; TRBD2 aligns across 12 bases. Germline CDR1 is MDHEN and CDR2 is SYDVKM. Trimming at V came to 6 bases and at J to 7 bases, leaving 3 bases not matched to a gene. CDR3 length: 14 amino acids. The CDR3 loop reads CASRLAGGGGELFF. The CDR3 DNA sequence: TGTGCCAGCAGACTAGCGGGAGGAGGCGGGGAGCTGTTTTTT.

This sequence joins TRBV11-2 and TRBJ2-7; 10 nucleotides agree with TRBD1. V lost 5 bases, J lost 3 bases, and 7 bases stayed unmatched. CDR1 is SGHAT, CDR2 FQNNGV, per germline. The length of the CDR3 is 15 residues. CDR3 residues: CASSSLGTGVYEQYF. The CDR3 DNA follows: TGTGCCAGCAGCAGCCTCGGGACAGGGGTCTACGAGCAGTACTTC.

V and J are TRBV5-6 and TRBJ1-2; 9 bases fit TRBD1. Germline CDR1 is SGHDT and CDR2 is YYEEEE. This CDR3 is built from 16 residues. Trimming removed 0 bases from V and 4 bases from J; junction bases left unmatched: 7. The CDR3 DNA reads TGTGCCAGCAGCTTGGCCATGGGACAGGGCTTCTATGGCTACACCTTC. This encodes CASSLAMGQGFYGYTF.

The V and J genes are TRBV7-9 and TRBJ2-7, with a possible D match to TRBD1 (6 bases). With 3 bases removed from V and 2 bases from J, the gap between germline ends came to 11 bases. The CDR3 consists of 14 residues. Looked up from germline, CDR1 is SEHNR and CDR2 is FQNEAQ (reference sequence). CDR3 loop: CASSFTGTTYEQYF. CDR3 nucleotide sequence: TGTGCCAGCAGCTTTACAGGGACCACCTACGAGCAGTACTTC.

This chain connects TRBV30 to TRBJ1-5; D is possibly TRBD1 (6 bases). Germline V lookup: CDR1 GTSNPN, CDR2 SVGIG (reference sequence). There are 15 residues in the CDR3. Deletions cut 0 bases from V and 3 bases from J, with 12 bases between. The CDR3 loop is CAWSVKGGINQPQHF. The CDR3 DNA sequence: TGTGCCTGGAGTGTAAAGGGGGGAATCAATCAGCCCCAGCATTTT.

Details on this clone: Other DNA sequences of this sample code for an identical CDR3. The chain has TRBV5-4 and TRBJ2-7; 7 nucleotides agree with TRBD1. The germline V gene has CDR1 SGHNT and CDR2 YYREEE (reference sequence). The CDR3 consists of 14 residues. The V and J ends lost 4 bases and 4 bases, in that order; junction bases with no gene match: 8. CDR3 residues: CASSLGTATYEQYF. The CDR3 DNA sequence: TGTGCCAGCAGCCTCGGGACAGCGACTTACGAGCAGTACTTC.

For this clone: Other DNA sequences within the sample encode an identical CDR3. The chain carries TRBV28 and TRBJ2-5, with no clear D. The V end was cut by 4 bases, the J end by 2 bases, with 8 bases between. The CDR3 has 13 amino acids. CDR1 and CDR2 (germline): MDHEN, SYDVKM. CDR3 DNA: TGTGCCAGCAGTTCGGTGAATCAAGAGACCCAGTACTTC. Translated, it gives CASSSVNQETQYF.

CDR3 sequence reads: CASSKAARDGGNQPQHF. The CDR3 DNA reads TGTGCCAGCAGCAAAGCCGCCCGGGACGGCGGCAATCAGCCCCAGCATTTT. The chain is built from TRBV21-1 and TRBJ1-5. TRBV21-1 constitutes a pseudogene. The CDR3 has 17 amino acids.

This chain connects TRBV4-3 to TRBJ2-6; D call uncertain. Germline V lookup: CDR1 LGHNA, CDR2 YSLEER. The CDR3 spans 16 residues. V shed 0 bases and J shed 0 bases, with 6 bases lying between them. The CDR3 loop reads CASSQDRLSGANVLTF. CDR3 in DNA: TGCGCCAGCAGCCAAGATCGGCTCTCTGGGGCCAACGTCCTGACTTTC.